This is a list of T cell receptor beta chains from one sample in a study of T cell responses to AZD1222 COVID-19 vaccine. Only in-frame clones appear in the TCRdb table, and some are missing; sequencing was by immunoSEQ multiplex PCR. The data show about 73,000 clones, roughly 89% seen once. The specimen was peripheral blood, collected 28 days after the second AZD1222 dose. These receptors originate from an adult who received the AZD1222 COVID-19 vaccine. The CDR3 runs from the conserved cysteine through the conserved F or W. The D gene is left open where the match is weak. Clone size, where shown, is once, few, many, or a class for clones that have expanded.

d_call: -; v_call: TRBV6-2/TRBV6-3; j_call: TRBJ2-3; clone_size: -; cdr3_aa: CASSRTGTLGNTQYF; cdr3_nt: TGTGCCAGCAGCCGCACCGGGACCCTAGGGAATACGCAGTATTTT
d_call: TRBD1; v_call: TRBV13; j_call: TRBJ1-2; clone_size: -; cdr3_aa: CASSAWDRINYGYTF; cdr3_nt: TGTGCCAGCAGCGCCTGGGACAGGATAAACTATGGCTACACCTTC
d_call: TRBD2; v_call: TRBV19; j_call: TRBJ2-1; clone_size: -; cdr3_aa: CASSMQGTRGDEQFF; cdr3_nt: TGTGCCAGTAGTATGCAAGGGACTAGAGGCGATGAGCAGTTCTTC
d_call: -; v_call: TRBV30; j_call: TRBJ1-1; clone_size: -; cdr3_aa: CAWSPPGRSNTEAFF; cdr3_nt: TGTGCCTGGAGTCCCCCAGGACGGTCGAACACTGAAGCTTTCTTT
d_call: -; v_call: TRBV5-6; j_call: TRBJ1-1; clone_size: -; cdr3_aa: CASSIGQFEAFF; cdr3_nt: TGTGCCAGCAGCATCGGACAGTTTGAAGCTTTCTTT
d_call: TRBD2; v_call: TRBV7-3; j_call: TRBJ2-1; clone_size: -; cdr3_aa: CASSHNPASGAYNEQFF; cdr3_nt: TGTGCCAGCAGCCACAACCCCGCTAGCGGGGCATACAATGAGCAGTTCTTC
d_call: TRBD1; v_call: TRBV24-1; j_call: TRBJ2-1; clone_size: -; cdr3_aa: CATSDPGQGNYNEQFF; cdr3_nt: TGTGCCACCAGTGACCCGGGACAGGGGAACTACAATGAGCAGTTCTTC
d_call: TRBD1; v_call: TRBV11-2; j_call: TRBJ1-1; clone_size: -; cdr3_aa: CASSLPTGGNTEAFF; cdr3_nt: TGTGCCAGCAGCTTACCGACAGGGGGAAACACTGAAGCTTTCTTT
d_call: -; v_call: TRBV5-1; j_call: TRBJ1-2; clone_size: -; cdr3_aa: CASSPNGHGYTF; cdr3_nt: TGCGCCAGCAGCCCTAATGGCCATGGCTACACCTTC
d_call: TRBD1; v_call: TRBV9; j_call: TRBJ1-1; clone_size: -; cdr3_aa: CASSDDTGAAEAFF; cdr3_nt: TGTGCCAGCAGCGACGATACAGGGGCGGCTGAAGCTTTCTTT
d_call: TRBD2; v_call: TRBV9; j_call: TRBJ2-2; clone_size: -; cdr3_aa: CASSVAYTSGRHLTGELFF; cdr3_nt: TGTGCCAGCAGCGTAGCTTATACTAGCGGGAGACATTTAACCGGGGAGCTGTTTTTT
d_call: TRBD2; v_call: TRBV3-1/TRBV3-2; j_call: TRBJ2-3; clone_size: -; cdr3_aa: CASSLRLAGATDTQYF; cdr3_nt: TGTGCCAGCAGCCTGCGACTAGCGGGAGCCACAGATACGCAGTATTTT
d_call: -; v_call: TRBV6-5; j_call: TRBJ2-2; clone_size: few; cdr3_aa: CASRTPGGGIGELFF; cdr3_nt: TGTGCCAGCAGAACACCGGGCGGCGGGATCGGGGAGCTGTTTTTT
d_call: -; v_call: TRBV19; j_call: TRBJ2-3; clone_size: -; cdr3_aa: CASSLDTDTQYF; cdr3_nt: TGTGCCAGTAGCCTTGACACAGATACGCAGTATTTT
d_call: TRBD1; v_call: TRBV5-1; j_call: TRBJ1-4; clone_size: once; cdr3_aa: CASRPGQGTSNEKLFF; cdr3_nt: TGCGCCAGCAGACCCGGACAGGGAACTTCTAATGAAAAACTGTTTTTT
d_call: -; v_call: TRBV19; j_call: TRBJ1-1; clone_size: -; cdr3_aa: CASSNGGGWTEAFF; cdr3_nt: TGTGCCAGTAGTAATGGCGGGGGGTGGACTGAAGCTTTCTTT
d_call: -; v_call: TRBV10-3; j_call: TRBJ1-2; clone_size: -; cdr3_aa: CAISELPPPGYTF; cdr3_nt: TGTGCCATCAGTGAGTTGCCACCTCCTGGCTACACCTTC
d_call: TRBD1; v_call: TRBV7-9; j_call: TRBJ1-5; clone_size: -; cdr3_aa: CASSQGARPQHF; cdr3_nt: TGTGCCAGCAGCCAGGGGGCCCGGCCCCAGCATTTT
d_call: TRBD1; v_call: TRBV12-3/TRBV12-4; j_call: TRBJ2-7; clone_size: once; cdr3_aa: CASSGDRGREQYF; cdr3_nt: TGTGCCAGCAGTGGGGACAGGGGGCGTGAGCAGTACTTC
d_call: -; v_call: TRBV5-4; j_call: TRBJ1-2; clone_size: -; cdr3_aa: CASSLRQGPGYTF; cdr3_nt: TGTGCCAGCAGCTTGCGGCAGGGCCCTGGCTACACCTTC
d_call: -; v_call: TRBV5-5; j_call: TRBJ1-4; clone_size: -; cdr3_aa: CASSLVSGEKLFF; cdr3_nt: TGTGCCAGCAGCTTGGTAAGCGGTGAAAAACTGTTTTTT
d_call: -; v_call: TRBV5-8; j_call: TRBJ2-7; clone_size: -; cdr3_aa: CASPQGEQYF; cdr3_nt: TGTGCCAGCCCCCAGGGGGAGCAGTACTTC
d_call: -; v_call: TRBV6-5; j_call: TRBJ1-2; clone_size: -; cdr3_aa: CASRLGFNNYGYTF; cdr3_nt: TGTGCCAGCAGGTTGGGGTTCAATAACTATGGCTACACCTTC